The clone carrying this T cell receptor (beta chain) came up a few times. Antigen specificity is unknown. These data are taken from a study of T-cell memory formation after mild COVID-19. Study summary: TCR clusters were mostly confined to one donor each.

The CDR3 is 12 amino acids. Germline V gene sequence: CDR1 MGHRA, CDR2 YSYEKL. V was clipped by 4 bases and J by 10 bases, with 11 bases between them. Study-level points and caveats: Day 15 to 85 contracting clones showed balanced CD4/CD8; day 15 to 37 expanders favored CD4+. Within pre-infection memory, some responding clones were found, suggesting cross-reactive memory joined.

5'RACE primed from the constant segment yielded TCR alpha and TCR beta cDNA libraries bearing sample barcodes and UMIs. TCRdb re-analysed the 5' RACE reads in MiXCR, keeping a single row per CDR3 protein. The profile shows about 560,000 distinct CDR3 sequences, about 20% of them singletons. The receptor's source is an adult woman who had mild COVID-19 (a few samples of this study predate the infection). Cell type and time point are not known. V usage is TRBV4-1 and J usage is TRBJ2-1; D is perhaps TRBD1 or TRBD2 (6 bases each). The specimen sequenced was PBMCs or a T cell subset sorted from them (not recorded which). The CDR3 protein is CASSPGAREQFF. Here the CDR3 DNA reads TGCGCCAGCAGCCCGGGGGCTCGGGAGCAGTTCTTC.